This TCR beta chain was retrieved from a study of response to subunit inactivated influenza vaccine. Study-wide findings and caveats: The authors suggested that few new T cells are recruited per seasonal influenza vaccination.

Unmatched junction bases numbered 6, after V lost 6 bases and J lost 3 bases. The CDR3 covers 14 residues. In germline, CDR1 is DFQATT, CDR2 SNEGSKA (reference sequence). TCRdb recomputed calls from the RT-PCR reads with MiXCR, one row per CDR3 protein. This table has 450,000 to 600,000 distinct CDR3 sequences, less than 10% appearing once. This clonotype was found many times. The antigen remains undetermined. The sample in question was PBMCs from blood, obtained less than 25 months after vaccination. This clonotype was obtained from a man in his fifties or sixties who received an inactivated influenza vaccine. The V and J genes are TRBV20-1 and TRBJ2-7, with 12 nucleotides matching TRBD2. The CDR3 loop reads CSALTLAGGYEQYF. The CDR3 DNA reads TGCAGTGCCCTCACACTAGCGGGAGGCTACGAGCAGTACTTC.